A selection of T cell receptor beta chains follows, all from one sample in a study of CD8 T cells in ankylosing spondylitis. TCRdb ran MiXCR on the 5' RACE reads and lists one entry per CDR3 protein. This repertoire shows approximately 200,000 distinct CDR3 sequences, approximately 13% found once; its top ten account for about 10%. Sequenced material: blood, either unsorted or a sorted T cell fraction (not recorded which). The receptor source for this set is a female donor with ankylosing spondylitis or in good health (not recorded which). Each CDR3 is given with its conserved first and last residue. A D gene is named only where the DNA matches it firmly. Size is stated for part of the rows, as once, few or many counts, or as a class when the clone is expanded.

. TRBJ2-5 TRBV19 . CASSLTAGGGQETQYF TGTGCCAGTAGCCTGACAGCTGGAGGGGGCCAAGAGACCCAGTACTTC
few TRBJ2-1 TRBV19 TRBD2 CASSIVLAGDEQFF TGTGCCAGTAGTATAGTCCTAGCGGGAGATGAGCAGTTCTTC
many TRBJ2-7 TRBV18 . CASSPEGIHEQYF TGTGCCAGCTCACCGGAGGGAATCCACGAGCAGTACTTC
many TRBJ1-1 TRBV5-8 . CASSLGVTGNTEAFF TGTGCCAGCAGCTTGGGGGTTACGGGGAACACTGAAGCTTTCTTT
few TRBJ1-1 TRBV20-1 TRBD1 CSARGRQGSRLNTEAFF TGCAGTGCTAGAGGGCGACAGGGGAGTCGACTGAACACTGAAGCTTTCTTT
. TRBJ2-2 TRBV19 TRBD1 CASSQSRQGTGELFF TGTGCCAGTAGCCAATCTCGACAGGGCACCGGGGAGCTGTTTTTT
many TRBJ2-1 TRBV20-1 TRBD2 CSASGSGRFAYNEQFF TGCAGTGCTTCAGGGAGCGGGAGGTTCGCCTACAATGAGCAGTTCTTC
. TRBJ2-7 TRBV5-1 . CASSSGGTVSYEQYF TGCGCCAGCAGCAGCGGAGGGACGGTGTCCTACGAGCAGTACTTC
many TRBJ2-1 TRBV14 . CASSQVRGSSYNEQFF TGTGCCAGCAGCCAAGTACGGGGGAGCTCCTACAATGAGCAGTTCTTC
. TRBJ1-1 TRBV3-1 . CASTPGTLRFVGTEAFF TGTGCCAGCACCCCTGGGACTCTAAGGTTTGTGGGCACTGAAGCTTTCTTT
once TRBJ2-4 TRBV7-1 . CASSSGPPGPLAIKNIQYF TGCGCCAGCAGCTCCGGTCCTCCGGGACCTCTCGCTATCAAAAACATTCAGTACTTC
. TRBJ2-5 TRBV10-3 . CAISDNPPPETQYF TGTGCCATCAGTGACAACCCTCCCCCAGAGACCCAGTACTTC
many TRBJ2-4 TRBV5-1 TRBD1 CASSLTGVENIQYF TGCGCCAGCAGCTTGACAGGGGTAGAAAACATTCAGTACTTC
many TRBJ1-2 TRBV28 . CASSTEGNYGYTF TGTGCCAGCAGCACGGAGGGGAACTATGGCTACACCTTC
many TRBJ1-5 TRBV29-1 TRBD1 CSVRTGVGQPQHF TGCAGCGTTAGGACAGGGGTGGGGCAGCCCCAGCATTTT
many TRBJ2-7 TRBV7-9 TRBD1 CASSRGQGLGQEQYF TGTGCCAGCAGCAGAGGACAGGGCCTGGGGCAGGAGCAGTACTTC
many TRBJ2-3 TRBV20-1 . CSANRIATFTDTQYF TGCAGTGCTAATCGGATCGCTACCTTCACAGATACGCAGTATTTT
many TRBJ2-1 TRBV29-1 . CSVGGVVTTNNEQFF TGCAGCGTTGGGGGAGTAGTGACTACCAACAATGAGCAGTTCTTC
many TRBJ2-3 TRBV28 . CASSPGTRTDTQYF TGTGCCAGCAGTCCCGGGACGAGAACAGATACGCAGTATTTT
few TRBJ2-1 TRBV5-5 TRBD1 CASGRDRARSGMHEQFF TGTGCCAGCGGCCGGGACAGGGCTCGGAGCGGGATGCATGAGCAGTTCTTC
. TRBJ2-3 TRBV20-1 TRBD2 CSAPDGRAVTDTQYF TGCAGTGCTCCAGACGGGAGGGCCGTAACAGATACGCAGTATTTT
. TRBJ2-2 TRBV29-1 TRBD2 CSVASGGNTGELFF TGCAGCGTAGCTAGCGGGGGAAACACCGGGGAGCTGTTTTTT
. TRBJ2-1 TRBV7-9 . CASSPPRASVNEQFF TGTGCCAGCAGCCCCCCCCGGGCCTCCGTCAATGAGCAGTTCTTC
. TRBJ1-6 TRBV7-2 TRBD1 CASSSWAGGRGSPLHF TGTGCCAGCAGCTCTTGGGCAGGGGGCAGGGGGTCACCCCTCCACTTT
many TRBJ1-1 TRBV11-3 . CASSLIRATEAFF TGTGCCAGCAGCTTAATAAGGGCCACTGAAGCTTTCTTT
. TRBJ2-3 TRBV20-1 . CSTTSTDTQYF TGCAGTACCACTAGCACAGATACGCAGTATTTT
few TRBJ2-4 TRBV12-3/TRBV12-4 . CASSASRGSDIQYF TGTGCCAGCAGTGCGTCCCGAGGGTCCGACATTCAGTACTTC
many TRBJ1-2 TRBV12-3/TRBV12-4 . CASSFPQASAYGYTF TGTGCCAGCAGTTTTCCTCAGGCCAGCGCTTATGGCTACACCTTC
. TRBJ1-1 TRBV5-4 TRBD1 CASSAPGQGLTEAFF TGTGCCAGCAGCGCACCGGGACAGGGTCTCACTGAAGCTTTCTTT
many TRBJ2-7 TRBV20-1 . CSAEGDDAYEQYF TGCAGTGCTGAGGGGGATGACGCTTACGAGCAGTACTTC
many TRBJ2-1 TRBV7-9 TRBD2 CASSSTSGWNEQFF TGTGCCAGCAGCTCTACTAGCGGATGGAATGAGCAGTTCTTC
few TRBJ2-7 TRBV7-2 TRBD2 CASSLAASGSYEQYF TGTGCCAGCAGCTTAGCGGCTAGCGGGAGTTACGAGCAGTACTTC
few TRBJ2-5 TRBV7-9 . CASSLARRMGTQYF TGTGCCAGCAGCTTAGCCAGAAGAATGGGCACCCAGTACTTC
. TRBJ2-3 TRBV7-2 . CASSSGGASTDTQYF TGTGCCAGCAGTTCGGGTGGGGCTAGCACAGATACGCAGTATTTT
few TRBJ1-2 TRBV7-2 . CASSLGGQSLGGYGYTF TGTGCCAGCAGCTTAGGTGGACAGAGCCTTGGGGGCTATGGCTACACCTTC
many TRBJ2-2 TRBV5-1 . CASSLVRVTTGELFF TGCGCCAGCAGCTTGGTCAGGGTAACGACCGGGGAGCTGTTTTTT
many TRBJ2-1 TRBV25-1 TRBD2 CASSDLTSGVSSYNEQFF TGTGCCAGCAGTGACTTGACTAGCGGGGTTAGCTCCTACAATGAGCAGTTCTTC
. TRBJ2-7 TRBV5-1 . CASRGQISYEQYF TGCGCCAGCAGAGGGCAGATCTCCTACGAGCAGTACTTC
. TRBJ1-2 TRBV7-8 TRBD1 CASSTLQGVDYGYTF TGTGCCAGCAGCACATTACAGGGGGTAGACTATGGCTACACCTTC
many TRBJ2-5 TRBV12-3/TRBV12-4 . CASSLGRRETQYF TGTGCCAGCAGCCTGGGACGGCGAGAGACCCAGTACTTC
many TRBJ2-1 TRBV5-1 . CASSLVLRGRSYNEQFF TGCGCCAGCAGCTTGGTTCTCCGGGGACGCTCCTACAATGAGCAGTTCTTC
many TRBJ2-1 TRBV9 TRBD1 CASSVEGQGSDEQFF TGTGCCAGCAGCGTAGAGGGACAGGGGAGCGATGAGCAGTTCTTC
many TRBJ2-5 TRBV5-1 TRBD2 CASSYRTSGSKETQYF TGCGCCAGCAGCTACAGGACTAGCGGGAGTAAGGAGACCCAGTACTTC